A single sample gave rise to the 19 T cell receptor beta chains below, sequenced in a study of T cell repertoires in ileal Crohn's disease. Profiled with immunoSEQ multiplex PCR; TCRdb holds only in-frame clones, not every one. The sample includes approximately 10,000 clones, about four fifths of them seen just once. The time point was: neoterminal ileum biopsy at postoperative endoscopy, about 6 months after surgery. The sequencing sample was made of ileal tissue. All receptors come from an adult with Crohn's disease.

This rearrangement joins TRBV2 to TRBJ1-2; D not resolved. The V end lost 10 bases, the J end lost 1 base, and 16 bases lay between the germline ends. This CDR3 region has 14 residues. Germline CDR1 SNHLY, CDR2 FYNNEI. CDR3 amino acids: CATHETADNYGYTF. DNA of the CDR3: TGTGCCACCCACGAGACCGCGGATAACTATGGCTACACCTTC. Supplemented by reference TRBV2 and TRBJ1-2, the full variable domain reads EPEVTQTPSHQVTQMGQEVILRCVPISNHLYFYWYRQILGQKVEFLVSFYNNEISEKSEIFDDQFSVERPDGSNFTLKIRSTKLEDSAMYFCATHETADNYGYTFGSGTRLTVV.

The chain couples TRBV7-2 to TRBJ1-1, with D unresolved. The V end lost 5 bases, the J end lost 1 base, and 11 bases lay between the germline ends. Germline-derived CDR1 and CDR2 are SGHTA and FQGNSA. The CDR3 contains 14 residues. The CDR3 nucleotides read TGTGCCAGCAGCCCCTATGCCCGGAACACTGAAGCTTTCTTT. Its translation: CASSPYARNTEAFF. Combining the CDR3 with reference TRBV7-2 and TRBJ1-1 gives the whole variable domain GAGVSQSPSNKVTEKGKDVELRCDPISGHTALYWYRQSLGQGLEFLIYFQGNSAPDKSGLPSDRFSAERTGGSVSTLTIQRTQQEDSAVYLCASSPYARNTEAFFGQGTRLTVV.

In DNA, the CDR3 is TGTGCCAGTAGTATCTGGAGACACAGGGAACCTAACACTGAAGCTTTCTTT. Its protein is CASSIWRHREPNTEAFF. The gene calls are TRBV19 and TRBJ1-1, with TRBD1 as a possible D gene (6 bases). The CDR3 has 17 amino acids. The V end was cut by 3 bases, the J end by 2 bases, with 19 bases between. Germline-derived CDR1 and CDR2 are LNHDA and SQIVND (reference sequence).

The chain uses TRBV5-1 and TRBJ1-1; the D gene is possibly TRBD1 (6 bases). V lost 4 bases and J 5 bases, leaving 15 bases between the germline ends. Germline CDR1 SGHRS, CDR2 YFSETQ. There are 14 residues in the CDR3. This chain's CDR3 is CASSGGALGTEAFF. The CDR3 nucleotides are TGCGCCAGCAGCGGGGGGGCGCTGGGAACTGAAGCTTTCTTT.

The genes are TRBV2 and TRBJ1-2; D is uncertain. V was trimmed by 2 bases and J by 8 bases, leaving 12 bases between them. The germline gives CDR1 SNHLY, CDR2 FYNNEI. This CDR3 contains 13 residues. The CDR3 nucleotides are TGTGCCAGCAGTGAAACCTTTAGATCGGGCTACACCTTC. This encodes CASSETFRSGYTF.

The chain combines TRBV5-1 with TRBJ1-3; 9 bases are a match to TRBD1. CDR3 length: 15 amino acids. With V trimmed by 4 bases and J by 4 bases, 6 bases remained unmatched. From germline, CDR1 is SGHRS and CDR2 YFSETQ. The CDR3 coding sequence is TGCGCCAGCAGCGCACAGGGGGCAGGGGGAAACACCATATATTTT. Its translation: CASSAQGAGGNTIYF.

The chain couples TRBV2 to TRBJ2-6, with TRBD1 matching 7 bases. This CDR3 contains 15 residues. Trimming at V came to 9 bases and at J to 4 bases, leaving 9 bases not matched to a gene. CDR1 is SNHLY and CDR2 is FYNNEI in the germline V gene. The CDR3 reads CASTGEAPGANVLTF. As DNA, the CDR3 is TGTGCCAGTACAGGGGAAGCTCCCGGGGCCAACGTCCTGACTTTC.

This clone was picked up a small number of times. The chain has TRBV27 and TRBJ1-1, with D perhaps TRBD1 (6 bases). V lost 5 bases and J 5 bases, leaving 18 bases between the germline ends. Germline CDR1 MNHEY, CDR2 SMNVEV (reference sequence). CDR3 size: 15 residues. CDR3 bases: TGTGCCAGCAGTGACGGGGAGGGGGGCAGGACTGAAGCTTTCTTT. This translates into CASSDGEGGRTEAFF.

This rearrangement joins TRBV18 to TRBJ2-1; 9 bases fit TRBD1. J lost 8 bases, V lost 5 bases, and 4 bases had no gene match. The CDR3 length is 13 residues. CDR1 is KGHSH, CDR2 LQKENI, per germline. The CDR3 reads CASSSWTGDEQFF. CDR3 sequence (DNA): TGTGCCAGCTCATCTTGGACAGGGGATGAGCAGTTCTTC.

The V call is TRBV19, the J call TRBJ1-1, with 9 positions matching TRBD1. The germline V gene encodes CDR1 LNHDA and CDR2 SQIVND (reference sequence). This CDR3 region has 14 residues. Germline trimming cut 9 bases from V and 0 bases from J; bases unmatched to any gene: 5. CDR3: CASADRGLNTEAFF. In DNA form, the CDR3 reads TGTGCCAGCGCCGACAGGGGGTTGAACACTGAAGCTTTCTTT.

The chain links TRBV7-6 to TRBJ2-5; D not certain. Germline values: CDR1 SGHVS, CDR2 FNYEAQ. CDR3 size: 11 residues. Trimming left V 3 bases short and J 5 bases short, with 4 bases between. The CDR3 protein is CASSFPETQYF. The CDR3 DNA is TGTGCCAGCAGCTTCCCGGAGACCCAGTACTTC.

The sample holds a few counts of this clone. This chain uses TRBV19 with TRBJ1-2; D uncertain. CDR3 length equals 13 residues. V gave up 6 bases and J gave up 5 bases, with 13 bases separating them. Germline values: CDR1 LNHDA, CDR2 SQIVND (reference sequence). The CDR3 DNA follows: TGTGCCAGTAGGGTCTACTCGGAGTATGGCTACACCTTC. Amino acids: CASRVYSEYGYTF.

The genes are TRBV7-9 and TRBJ1-5; unclear D gene. V gave up 3 bases and J gave up 4 bases, with 7 bases separating them. This CDR3 is 13 amino acids long. Looked up from germline, CDR1 is SEHNR and CDR2 is FQNEAQ (reference sequence). CDR3 in amino acids: CASSFDQNQPQHF. The CDR3 DNA is TGTGCCAGCAGCTTTGATCAGAATCAGCCCCAGCATTTT.

The chain uses TRBV29-1 and TRBJ1-2, with 8 nucleotides matching TRBD1. V was clipped by 5 bases and J by 4 bases; unmatched bases: 0. Germline V gene lookup returns CDR1 SQVTM and CDR2 ANQGSEA. The CDR3 covers 11 residues. The CDR3: CSVTGGYGYTF. CDR3 in DNA: TGCAGCGTTACAGGGGGCTATGGCTACACCTTC.

This chain uses TRBV6-1 with TRBJ1-1, with D perhaps TRBD1 (6 bases). CDR1 and CDR2 (germline): MNHNS, SASEGT. V was cut by 6 bases and J by 0 bases, with 14 bases left in between. The length of the CDR3 is 15 residues. CDR3 bases: TGTGCCAGCAGACAGGGACTAGCCATGAACACTGAAGCTTTCTTT. Protein sequence: CASRQGLAMNTEAFF.

V is TRBV4-1 and J is TRBJ2-7; D is unresolved. The germline gives CDR1 MGHRA, CDR2 YSYEKL. The CDR3 is 14 amino acids. V was cut by 5 bases and J by 3 bases, with 14 bases left in between. CDR3 nucleotides: TGCGCCAGCAGCGACAAGGTCGGTATCTACGAGCAGTACTTC. Its protein product is CASSDKVGIYEQYF.

This clone was seen once. This sequence joins TRBV5-1 and TRBJ1-5; D is perhaps TRBD1 (6 bases). The V gene's germline CDR1 is SGHRS and CDR2 YFSETQ. Trimming stripped 3 bases from V and 7 bases from J, with 11 bases between. The CDR3 is 13 residues long. In DNA form, the CDR3 reads TGCGCCAGCAGCTCGACAGGAGGACAGCCCCAGCATTTT. This encodes CASSSTGGQPQHF.

This clone was detected only once. The chain has TRBV4-2 and TRBJ1-4, with D possibly TRBD1 on 5 matching bases. Germline lookup yields CDR1 LGHNA and CDR2 YNFKEQ. This CDR3 comprises 16 residues. Trimming removed 1 base at V and 8 bases at J, with 17 bases between. The CDR3 protein is CASSQVAGVGKEKLFF. The CDR3 nucleotides read TGTGCCAGCAGCCAAGTTGCGGGGGTGGGAAAGGAAAAACTGTTTTTT.

V is TRBV19 and J is TRBJ1-5, with D tentatively TRBD1 (6 bases). V was cut by 8 bases and J by 0 bases, with 17 bases left in between. CDR1 LNHDA and CDR2 SQIVND come from the germline V gene (reference sequence). The CDR3 length is 16 residues. CDR3 protein: CASSQGGRNSNQPQHF. Here the CDR3 DNA reads TGTGCCAGTTCCCAAGGGGGTCGTAATAGCAATCAGCCCCAGCATTTT.